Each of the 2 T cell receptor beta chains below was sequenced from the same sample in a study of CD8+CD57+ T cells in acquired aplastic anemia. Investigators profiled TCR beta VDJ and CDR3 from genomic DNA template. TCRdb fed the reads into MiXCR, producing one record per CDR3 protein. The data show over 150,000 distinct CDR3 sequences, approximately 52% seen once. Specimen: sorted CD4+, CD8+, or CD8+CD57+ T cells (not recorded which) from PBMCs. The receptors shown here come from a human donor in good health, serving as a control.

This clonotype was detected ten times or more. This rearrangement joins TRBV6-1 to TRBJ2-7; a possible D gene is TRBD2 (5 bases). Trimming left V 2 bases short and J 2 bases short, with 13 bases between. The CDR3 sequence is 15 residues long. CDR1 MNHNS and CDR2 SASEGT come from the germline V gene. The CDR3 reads CASSEPSGLTYEQYF. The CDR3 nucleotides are TGTGCCAGCAGTGAACCATCAGGACTTACCTACGAGCAGTACTTC.

CDR3 residues: CASTIGQTNNSPLHF. The CDR3 DNA sequence: TGTGCCAGCACCATTGGACAGACAAATAATTCACCCCTCCACTTT. The genes are TRBV5-8 and TRBJ1-6, with D perhaps TRBD1 (6 bases). The CDR3 spans 15 residues. Trimming took 6 bases from V and 5 from J, leaving 15 bases between them. Germline loops: CDR1 SGHTS, CDR2 YDEGEE. The full variable domain, with the rest looked up from reference TRBV5-8 and TRBJ1-6, is EAGVTQSPTHLIKTRGQQATLRCSPISGHTSVYWYQQALGLGLQFLLWYDEGEERNRGNFPPRFSGRQFPNYSSELNVNALELEDSALYLCASTIGQTNNSPLHFGNGTRLTVT.